This T cell receptor beta chain was recorded in a study of chemoradiotherapy in HPV16-positive cancers. About the study: A couple of HPV16-positive patients' cells yielded candidate HPV-specific clones and common motifs. Study-wide points: The functional HPV-specific definition rests on just a couple of HPV16-positive patients. During treatment, candidate HPV-specific clones and E7-related motifs expanded in tumor.

The data were produced by immunoSEQ multiplex PCR, yet TCRdb's version contains in-frame clones alone and is incomplete. The data hold approximately 17,000 clones, with 85% to 90% observed a single time. The table lists this clone with a count of one. Its antigen is as yet unknown. Repeated repertoire sampling spanned the course of chemoradiotherapy. This TCR derives from a human donor with HPV-associated anogenital cancer. The source was blood, collected from a patient who underwent chemoradiotherapy.

The CDR3 region has the DNA TGTGCCATCAGCCGAAAGGGGGCAGACACTGAAGCTTTCTTT. This gives the protein CAISRKGADTEAFF. The J gene is TRBJ1-1, the V gene TRBV10-3; 7 bases are shared with TRBD1. Germline values: CDR1 ENHRY, CDR2 SYGVKD. The CDR3 sequence is 14 residues long. The trim removed 6 bases at V and 3 bases at J, leaving 7 bases unmatched.